The 26 T cell receptor beta chains below come from one sample, sequenced in a study of T-cell memory formation after mild COVID-19. MiXCR, applied by TCRdb to the 5' RACE reads, yields one record per CDR3 protein. The sample holds 7,000 to 7,500 distinct CDR3 sequences, roughly 30% seen once. Source material: PBMCs or a T cell subset sorted from them (not recorded which). The origin of the receptors is an adult woman who had mild COVID-19 (a few samples of this study predate the infection). Cell type and time point are not known.

J is TRBJ2-5 and V is TRBV30; D is possibly TRBD1 or TRBD2 (5 bases each). This CDR3 contains 14 residues. In germline, CDR1 is GTSNPN, CDR2 SVGIG (reference sequence). Trimming cost V 1 base and J 7 bases, with 16 bases left between them. The CDR3 region is CAWSGQGARATQYF. In DNA, the CDR3 is TGTGCCTGGAGTGGTCAAGGGGCGCGGGCGACCCAGTACTTC.

The rearrangement joins TRBV27 to TRBJ1-5; D unclear. The germline V and J ends were trimmed by 6 bases and 2 bases, with 14 bases remaining between them. The CDR3 covers 15 residues. The germline CDR1 and CDR2 sequences are MNHEY and SMNVEV (reference sequence). In nucleotides, the CDR3 is TGTGCCAGCAGAGGCCTAGGTTCCGGCAATCAGCCCCAGCATTTT. This encodes CASRGLGSGNQPQHF.

This sequence joins TRBV25-1 and TRBJ2-3; TRBD1 might be the D (5 bases). The CDR3 spans 17 residues. V lost 0 bases, J lost 1 base, and 14 bases lay in between. The germline V gene encodes CDR1 MGHDK and CDR2 SYGVNS. Written as DNA, the CDR3 is TGTGCCAGCAGTGAATACGTAGGGGAAAGGGGCACAGATACGCAGTATTTT. This encodes CASSEYVGERGTDTQYF.

This clonotype ranks as medium-sized (0.01 to 0.1%). CDR3 region: CASSRIWGRDYNEQFF. The CDR3 bases are TGCGCCAGCAGCCGGATCTGGGGCAGAGACTACAATGAGCAGTTCTTC. The chain has TRBV5-1 and TRBJ2-1, with a tentative D call TRBD1 (5 bases). The CDR3 length is 16 residues. The ends were cut back, 4 bases at V and 3 bases at J, with 17 bases in the middle. The germline CDR1 and CDR2 sequences are SGHRS and YFSETQ.

This clonotype was seen a handful of times. The chain employs TRBV12-3 or TRBV12-4 and TRBJ1-6; D perhaps matches TRBD1 (6 bases). This CDR3 spans 15 amino acids. Trimming cost V 5 bases and J 9 bases, with 17 bases left between them. CDR3 in DNA: TGTGCCAGCAGTGTATGGGGGGCGCAGGGTTCACCCCTCCACTTT. It yields the protein CASSVWGAQGSPLHF.

This clonotype was detected ten times or more. V gene TRBV6-5 combines with J gene TRBJ2-2; either TRBD1 or TRBD2 may fit D (7 bases each). The CDR3 extends over 18 amino acids. Germline assignment: CDR1 MNHEY and CDR2 SVGAGI. V gave up 2 bases and J gave up 6 bases, with 22 bases separating them. CDR3 bases: TGTGCCAGCAGTTACCAAGGGGGGAGGGGGCGCCGACCCGGGGAGCTGTTTTTT. Residues: CASSYQGGRGRRPGELFF.

This chain uses TRBV27 with TRBJ2-1, with TRBD2 matching over 9 bases. J lost 9 bases, V lost 5 bases, and 5 bases had no gene match. Germline V CDR1 and CDR2: MNHEY, SMNVEV (reference sequence). This CDR3 region has 13 residues. In nucleotides, the CDR3 is TGTGCCAGCAGTCCGAGGCGGGGGGGTGAGCAGTTCTTC. Encoded protein: CASSPRRGGEQFF.

This clonotype was seen repeatedly, ten times or more. The genes are TRBV6-5 and TRBJ2-3, with 14 bases fitting TRBD2. Trimming at V came to 5 bases and at J to 5 bases, leaving 9 bases not matched to a gene. This CDR3 has 17 amino acids. Germline assignment: CDR1 MNHEY and CDR2 SVGAGI. The chain's CDR3 is CASSALTSGRAKDTQYF. The CDR3 nucleotides are TGTGCCAGCAGTGCCCTGACTAGCGGGAGGGCCAAAGATACGCAGTATTTT.

The chain couples TRBV12-3 or TRBV12-4 to TRBJ2-3, with D perhaps TRBD2 (6 bases). Between the trimmed V and J ends, which lost 3 bases and 3 bases, there was a span of 13 bases. The CDR3 covers 15 residues. CDR3 DNA: TGTGCCAGCAGTTTCGGGACTCGATCTACAGATACGCAGTATTTT. It yields the protein CASSFGTRSTDTQYF.

The chain uses TRBV7-9 and TRBJ2-7; D call uncertain. Trimming cost V 6 bases and J 6 bases, with 15 bases left between them. CDR3 size: 13 residues. Germline CDR1 SEHNR, CDR2 FQNEAQ (reference sequence). The CDR3, as DNA: TGTGCCAGCAGACCCGACGTGGGCGTCGAGCAGTACTTC. It yields the protein CASRPDVGVEQYF.

This clonotype has only a few counts. The rearrangement uses TRBV15 and TRBJ1-2; D not certain. Looked up from germline, CDR1 is LNHNV and CDR2 is YYDKDF (reference sequence). The CDR3 has 12 amino acids. Trimming took 3 bases from V and 4 from J, leaving 6 bases between them. As DNA, the CDR3 is TGTGCCACCAGCAGTTTTGTCTATGGCTACACCTTC. This gives the protein CATSSFVYGYTF.

This clonotype was picked up many times. The V call is TRBV5-1, the J call TRBJ2-1; D gene ambiguous. The CDR3 is 16 residues long. Germline V lookup: CDR1 SGHRS, CDR2 YFSETQ. V was pared by 0 bases and J by 1 base, with 11 bases between. As DNA, the CDR3 is TGCGCCAGCAGCTTGGGATTAGGGTTGTCCTACAATGAGCAGTTCTTC. It is translated as CASSLGLGLSYNEQFF. Combining the CDR3 with reference TRBV5-1 and TRBJ2-1 gives the whole variable domain KAGVTQTPRYLIKTRGQQVTLSCSPISGHRSVSWYQQTPGQGLQFLFEYFSETQRNKGNFPGRFSGRQFSNSRSEMNVSTLELGDSALYLCASSLGLGLSYNEQFFGPGTRLTVL.

This clonotype was counted at least ten times. J is TRBJ2-3 and V is TRBV24-1; either TRBD1 or TRBD2 may fit D (5 bases each). There are 17 residues in the CDR3. Germline assignment: CDR1 KGHDR and CDR2 SFDVKD. The germline V and J ends were trimmed by 3 bases and 2 bases, with 17 bases remaining between them. DNA for the CDR3: TGTGCCACCAGTGATCGCCGGGACCTATTTAACACAGATACGCAGTATTTT. This gives the protein CATSDRRDLFNTDTQYF.

This rearrangement joins TRBV9 to TRBJ2-3; TRBD2 agrees at 7 bases. Unmatched junction bases numbered 3, after V lost 4 bases and J lost 1 base. CDR3 length: 14 residues. Looked up from germline, CDR1 is SGDLS and CDR2 is YYNGEE. CDR3 nucleotide sequence: TGTGCCAGCAGCAGCCTAGCGGGCACAGATACGCAGTATTTT. It encodes CASSSLAGTDTQYF. The variable domain in full, completed from reference TRBV9 and TRBJ2-3, reads DSGVTQTPKHLITATGQRVTLRCSPRSGDLSVYWYQQSLDQGLQFLIQYYNGEERAKGNILERFSAQQFPDLHSELNLSSLELGDSALYFCASSSLAGTDTQYFGPGTRLTVL.

This clonotype was observed many times. The chain employs TRBV30 and TRBJ2-1; perhaps TRBD2 as D (6 bases). The CDR3 runs to 13 residues. In germline, CDR1 is GTSNPN, CDR2 SVGIG (reference sequence). Trimming stripped 4 bases from V and 5 bases from J, with 12 bases between. The CDR3 reads CAWTPGGNNEQFF. In nucleotides, the CDR3 is TGTGCCTGGACCCCCGGGGGAAACAATGAGCAGTTCTTC.

V gene TRBV12-3 or TRBV12-4 combines with J gene TRBJ1-6; D call uncertain. The CDR3 has 14 amino acids. V gave up 6 bases and J gave up 7 bases, with 13 bases separating them. CDR3 protein: CASSPDIRNSPLHF. The CDR3 DNA reads as TGTGCCAGCAGCCCTGACATAAGGAATTCACCCCTCCACTTT.

This clonotype was seen many times. V gene TRBV9 combines with J gene TRBJ1-1; TRBD1 might be the D (5 bases). CDR3 size: 15 residues. CDR1 and CDR2 (germline): SGDLS, YYNGEE. The V gene lost 0 bases and the J gene lost 3 bases, with 12 bases spanning the gap. The CDR3, as DNA: TGTGCCAGCAGCGTAGCGTTGGGGGTAGACACTGAAGCTTTCTTT. This sequence encodes CASSVALGVDTEAFF.

The sample holds many counts of this clonotype. The J gene is TRBJ2-4, the V gene TRBV28; D not resolved. The CDR3 sequence is 16 residues long. Trimming pared 2 bases from V and 6 bases from J, leaving 17 bases between. In germline, CDR1 is MDHEN, CDR2 SYDVKM. In DNA, the CDR3 is TGTGCCAGCAGTTTAGTTCCAGCCCTGGTTTCAAACATTCAGTACTTC. Amino acids: CASSLVPALVSNIQYF.

This clonotype was observed many times. The chain links TRBV27 to TRBJ2-7; 9 bases are shared with TRBD1. Trimming at V came to 6 bases and at J to 3 bases, leaving 6 bases not matched to a gene. CDR3 size: 14 residues. Germline V CDR1 and CDR2: MNHEY, SMNVEV (reference sequence). This chain's CDR3 is CASSTGQGLYEQYF. CDR3 DNA sequence: TGTGCCAGCAGCACGGGACAGGGCCTCTACGAGCAGTACTTC.

This clonotype has more than one count but fewer than ten. The CDR3 loop is CASSPPRADTQYF. Written as DNA, the CDR3 is TGCGCCAGCAGCCCCCCGAGGGCCGATACGCAGTATTTT. V and J are TRBV4-3 and TRBJ2-3, with D possibly matching TRBD2 (5 bases). Germline CDR1 LGHNA, CDR2 YSLEER. Trimming shortened V by 4 bases and J by 6 bases, and 11 bases separated the two germline ends. The CDR3 is 13 residues long.

This clonotype is medium-sized by share. V gene TRBV7-9 combines with J gene TRBJ2-5; a possible D gene is TRBD1 (6 bases). Germline V gene sequence: CDR1 SEHNR, CDR2 FQNEAQ (reference sequence). Between the trimmed V and J ends, which lost 3 bases and 1 base, there was a span of 15 bases. The CDR3 is 16 amino acids. The CDR3 region has the DNA TGTGCCAGCAGCTTGCCTACAGGGTTGGGCCAAGAGACCCAGTACTTC. Encoded protein: CASSLPTGLGQETQYF.

This clonotype was seen many times. This chain's CDR3 is CASSPLLGTSRPYNEQFF. CDR3 coding DNA: TGTGCCAGCAGCCCACTATTGGGGACTAGTCGGCCCTACAATGAGCAGTTCTTC. The V gene is TRBV11-2, the J gene TRBJ2-1, with 8 bases aligning to TRBD2. Germline V CDR1 and CDR2: SGHAT, FQNNGV. The length of the CDR3 is 18 residues. V shed 5 bases, J shed 2 bases, and the junction held 14 bases outside the gene matches.

The V call is TRBV20-1, the J call TRBJ2-1, with 11 positions matching TRBD2. This CDR3 comprises 15 residues. V shed 4 bases, J shed 4 bases, and the junction held 6 bases outside the gene matches. Germline CDR1 DFQATT, CDR2 SNEGSKA (reference sequence). CDR3 loop: CSATPPSGGYNEQFF. The DNA of the CDR3 is TGCAGTGCTACCCCTCCTAGCGGGGGGTACAATGAGCAGTTCTTC.

This clonotype counts as medium-sized. The J gene is TRBJ2-7, the V gene TRBV5-1; no firm D call. The length of the CDR3 is 13 residues. Germline CDR1 reads SGHRS; CDR2 reads YFSETQ. V dropped 4 bases and J dropped 4 bases, with 12 bases sitting between them. The chain's CDR3 is CASSPSSPYEQYF. CDR3 nucleotides: TGCGCCAGCAGCCCCTCGTCCCCATACGAGCAGTACTTC.

At least ten counts were recorded for this clonotype. J is TRBJ2-5 and V is TRBV5-4; 8 bases are a match to TRBD1. J lost 5 bases, V lost 4 bases, and 13 bases had no gene match. CDR1 is SGHNT and CDR2 is YYREEE in the germline V gene (reference sequence). This CDR3 is 16 amino acids long. In DNA form, the CDR3 reads TGTGCCAGCAGCCCTAATGCGGACAGGGCGAGGGAGACCCAGTACTTC. Its protein is CASSPNADRARETQYF.

The V gene is TRBV4-1, the J gene TRBJ1-5; D is undetermined. Trimming took 0 bases from V and 6 from J, leaving 24 bases between them. The germline gives CDR1 MGHRA, CDR2 YSYEKL. This CDR3 has 19 residues. This chain's CDR3 is CASSQDPHRPLSEGQPQHF. In DNA, the CDR3 is TGCGCCAGCAGCCAAGACCCCCACCGGCCCCTTTCGGAGGGTCAGCCCCAGCATTTT.